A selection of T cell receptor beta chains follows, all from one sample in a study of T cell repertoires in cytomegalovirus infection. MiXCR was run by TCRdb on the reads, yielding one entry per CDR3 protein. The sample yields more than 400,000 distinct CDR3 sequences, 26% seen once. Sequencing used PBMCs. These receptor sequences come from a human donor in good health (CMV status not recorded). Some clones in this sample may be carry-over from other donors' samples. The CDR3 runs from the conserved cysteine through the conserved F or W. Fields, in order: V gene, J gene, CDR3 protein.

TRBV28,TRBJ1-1,CASSDPPGQSIEAFF
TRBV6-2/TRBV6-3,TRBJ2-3,CASSYPEGFSSTDTQYF
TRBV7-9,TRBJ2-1,CASSTEPWDSHNEQFF
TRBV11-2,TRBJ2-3,CASSLEVFGSPLTDTQYF
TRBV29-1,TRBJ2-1,CSVNRGYNEQFF
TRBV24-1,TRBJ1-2,CATSGPGGSYGYTF
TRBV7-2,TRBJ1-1,CASRPWEQDTEAFF
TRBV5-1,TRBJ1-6,CASSRYAESYSPLHF
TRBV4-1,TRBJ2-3,CASSQEDRTDTQYF
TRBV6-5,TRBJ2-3,CASSYLTPGFGTDTQYF
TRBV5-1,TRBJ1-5,CASSTTGNQPQHF
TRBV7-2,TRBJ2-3,CASSLGTSRTDTQYF
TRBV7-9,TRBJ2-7,CASSPDGVLGEQYF
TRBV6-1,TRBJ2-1,CASSVSGRADNEQFF
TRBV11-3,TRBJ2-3,CASSSPGPSTDTQYF
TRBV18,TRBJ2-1,CASSRRPGQGTNEQFF
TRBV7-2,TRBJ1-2,CASSSRQGPPRDGYTF
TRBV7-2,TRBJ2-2,CASSPRAGNTGELFF
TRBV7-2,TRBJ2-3,CASSASSGSTDTQYF
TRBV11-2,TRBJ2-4,CASSQTPLAFAKNIQYF
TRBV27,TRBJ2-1,CASSLTGTSPGEQFF
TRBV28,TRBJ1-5,CASSLGAIGLQGNQPQHF
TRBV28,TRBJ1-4,CASNQGILANEKLFF
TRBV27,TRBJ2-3,CASGTGQGGLTDTQYF
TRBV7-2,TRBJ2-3,CASSPLLAGLPKDTQYF
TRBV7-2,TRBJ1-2,CASSRDRNYGYTF
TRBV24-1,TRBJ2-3,CATSDQSRTDTQYF